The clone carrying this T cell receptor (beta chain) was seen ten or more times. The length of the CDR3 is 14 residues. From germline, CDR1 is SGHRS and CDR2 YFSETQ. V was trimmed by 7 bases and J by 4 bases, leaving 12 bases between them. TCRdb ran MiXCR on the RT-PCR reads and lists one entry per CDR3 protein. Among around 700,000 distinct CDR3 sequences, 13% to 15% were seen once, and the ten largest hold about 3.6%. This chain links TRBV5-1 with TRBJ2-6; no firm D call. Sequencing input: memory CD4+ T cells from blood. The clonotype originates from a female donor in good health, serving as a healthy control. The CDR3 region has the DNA TGCGCCAGCCTGCAGGATCCCGGGGCCAACGTCCTGACTTTC. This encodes CASLQDPGANVLTF.